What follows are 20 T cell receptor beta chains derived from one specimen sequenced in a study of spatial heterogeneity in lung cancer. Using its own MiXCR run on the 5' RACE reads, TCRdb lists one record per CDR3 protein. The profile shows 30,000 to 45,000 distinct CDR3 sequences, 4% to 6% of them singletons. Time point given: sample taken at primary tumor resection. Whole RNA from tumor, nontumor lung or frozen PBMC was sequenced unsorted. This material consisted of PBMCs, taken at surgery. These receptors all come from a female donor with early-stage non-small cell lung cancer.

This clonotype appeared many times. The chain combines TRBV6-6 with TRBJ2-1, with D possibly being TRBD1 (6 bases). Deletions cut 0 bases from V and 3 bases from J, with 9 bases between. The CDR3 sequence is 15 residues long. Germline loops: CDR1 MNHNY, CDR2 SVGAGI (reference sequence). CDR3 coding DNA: TGTGCCAGCAGTTACTCGGACAGTAACTACAATGAGCAGTTCTTC. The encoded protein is CASSYSDSNYNEQFF.

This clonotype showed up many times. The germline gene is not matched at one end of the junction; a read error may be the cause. CDR3 coding DNA: TGTGCCAGCAGTGGAGGGGGGTCGAGAGGTTTC. Its protein is CASSGGGSRGF. The chain has TRBV27 and TRBJ2-1, with D perhaps assigned TRBD1 or TRBD2 (6 bases each). CDR1 is MNHEY and CDR2 is SMNVEV in the germline V gene (reference sequence). CDR3 length equals 11 residues.

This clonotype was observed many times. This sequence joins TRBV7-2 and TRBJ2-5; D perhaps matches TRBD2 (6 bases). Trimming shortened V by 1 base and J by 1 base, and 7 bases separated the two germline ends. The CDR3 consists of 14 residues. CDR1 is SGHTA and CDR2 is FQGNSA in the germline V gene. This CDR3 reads CASSLVGSQETQYF. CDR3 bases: TGTGCCAGCAGCTTAGTCGGGAGCCAAGAGACCCAGTACTTC.

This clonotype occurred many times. This chain's CDR3 is CSVGWASGTNTGELFF. The CDR3 region has the DNA TGCAGCGTTGGGTGGGCGTCGGGCACGAACACCGGGGAGCTGTTTTTT. The gene calls are TRBV29-1 and TRBJ2-2, with unresolved D. The germline V gene has CDR1 SQVTM and CDR2 ANQGSEA. V shed 4 bases and J shed 0 bases, with 15 bases lying between them. The CDR3 totals 16 residues.

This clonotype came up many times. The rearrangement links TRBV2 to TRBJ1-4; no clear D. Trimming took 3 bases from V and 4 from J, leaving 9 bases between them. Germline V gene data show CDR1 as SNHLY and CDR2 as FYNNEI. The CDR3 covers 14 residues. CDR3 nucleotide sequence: TGTGCCAGCAGTGATGGGAGATTTAATGAAAAACTGTTTTTT. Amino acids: CASSDGRFNEKLFF.

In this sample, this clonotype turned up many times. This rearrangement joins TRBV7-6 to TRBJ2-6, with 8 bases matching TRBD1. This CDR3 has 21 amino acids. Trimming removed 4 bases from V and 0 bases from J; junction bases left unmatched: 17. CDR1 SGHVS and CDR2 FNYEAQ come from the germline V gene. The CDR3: CASSSWTTRGPESSGANVLTF. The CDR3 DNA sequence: TGTGCCAGCAGCTCATGGACGACCAGGGGGCCCGAGAGCTCTGGGGCCAACGTCCTGACTTTC.

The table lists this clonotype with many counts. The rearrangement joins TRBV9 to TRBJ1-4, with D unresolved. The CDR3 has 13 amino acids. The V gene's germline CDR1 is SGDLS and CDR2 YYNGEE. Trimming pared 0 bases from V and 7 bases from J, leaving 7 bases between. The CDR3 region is CASSVGVTEKLFF. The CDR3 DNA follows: TGTGCCAGCAGCGTAGGAGTTACTGAAAAACTGTTTTTT.

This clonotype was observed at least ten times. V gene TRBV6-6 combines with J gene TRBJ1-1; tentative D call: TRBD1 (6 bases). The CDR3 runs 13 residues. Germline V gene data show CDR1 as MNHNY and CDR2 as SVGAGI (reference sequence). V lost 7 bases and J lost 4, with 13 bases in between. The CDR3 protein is CASKNRVGTEAFF. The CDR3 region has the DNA TGTGCCAGCAAAAACAGGGTTGGCACTGAAGCTTTCTTT.

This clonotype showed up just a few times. The CDR3 region has the DNA TGTGCCAGCAGCTTTAGGACTAGCGGGAGGGGGTACTCCTACGAGCAGTACTTC. This translates into CASSFRTSGRGYSYEQYF. The chain has TRBV7-2 and TRBJ2-7, with 15 positions matching TRBD2. The CDR3 runs to 18 residues. The germline V gene encodes CDR1 SGHTA and CDR2 FQGNSA. J lost 0 bases, V lost 3 bases, and 6 bases had no gene match. The full variable domain, its missing parts supplied by reference TRBV7-2 and TRBJ2-7, is GAGVSQSPSNKVTEKGKDVELRCDPISGHTALYWYRQSLGQGLEFLIYFQGNSAPDKSGLPSDRFSAERTGGSVSTLTIQRTQQEDSAVYLCASSFRTSGRGYSYEQYFGPGTRLTVT.

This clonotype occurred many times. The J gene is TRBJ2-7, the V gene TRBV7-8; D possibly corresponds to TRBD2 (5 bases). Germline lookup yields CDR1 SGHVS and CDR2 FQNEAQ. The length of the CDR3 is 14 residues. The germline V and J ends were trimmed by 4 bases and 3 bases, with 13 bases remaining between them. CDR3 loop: CASSYLRVGYEQYF. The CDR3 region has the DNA TGTGCCAGCAGCTACCTGCGGGTGGGCTACGAGCAGTACTTC.

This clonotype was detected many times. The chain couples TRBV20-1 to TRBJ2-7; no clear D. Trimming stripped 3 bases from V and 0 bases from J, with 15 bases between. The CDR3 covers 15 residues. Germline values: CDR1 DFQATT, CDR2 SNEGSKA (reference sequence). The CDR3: CSASVRIRNSYEQYF. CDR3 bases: TGCAGTGCTAGCGTCCGAATACGGAACTCCTACGAGCAGTACTTC.

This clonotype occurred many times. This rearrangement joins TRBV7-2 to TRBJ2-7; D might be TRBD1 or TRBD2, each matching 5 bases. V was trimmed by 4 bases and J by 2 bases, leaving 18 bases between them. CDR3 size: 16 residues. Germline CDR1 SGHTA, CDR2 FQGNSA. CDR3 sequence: CASSSGPGAPAYEQYF. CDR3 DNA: TGTGCCAGCAGCTCCGGTCCCGGGGCCCCAGCCTACGAGCAGTACTTC.

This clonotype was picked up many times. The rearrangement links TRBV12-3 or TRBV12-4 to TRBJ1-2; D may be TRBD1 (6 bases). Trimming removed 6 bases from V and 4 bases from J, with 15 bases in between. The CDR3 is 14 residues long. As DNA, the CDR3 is TGTGCCAGCAGGCTACCAGGACAGAGCTATGGCTACACCTTC. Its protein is CASRLPGQSYGYTF.

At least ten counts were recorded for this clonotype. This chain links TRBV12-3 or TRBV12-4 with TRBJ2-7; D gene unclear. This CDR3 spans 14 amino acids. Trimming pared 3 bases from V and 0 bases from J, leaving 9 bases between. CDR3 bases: TGTGCCAGCAGTTTCCAAATTAGCTCCTACGAGCAGTACTTC. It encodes CASSFQISSYEQYF.

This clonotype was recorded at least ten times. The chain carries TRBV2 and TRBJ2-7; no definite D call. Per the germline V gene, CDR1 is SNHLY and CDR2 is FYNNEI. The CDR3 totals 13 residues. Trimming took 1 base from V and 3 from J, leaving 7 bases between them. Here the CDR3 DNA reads TGTGCCAGCAGTGAAGAGGTTTTCTACGAGCAGTACTTC. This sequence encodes CASSEEVFYEQYF. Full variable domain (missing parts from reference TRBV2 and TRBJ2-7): EPEVTQTPSHQVTQMGQEVILRCVPISNHLYFYWYRQILGQKVEFLVSFYNNEISEKSEIFDDQFSVERPDGSNFTLKIRSTKLEDSAMYFCASSEEVFYEQYFGPGTRLTVT.

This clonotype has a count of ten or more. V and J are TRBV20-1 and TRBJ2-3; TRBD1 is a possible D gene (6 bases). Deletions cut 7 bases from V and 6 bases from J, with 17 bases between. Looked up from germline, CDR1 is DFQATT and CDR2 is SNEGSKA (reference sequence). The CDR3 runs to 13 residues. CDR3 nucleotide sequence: TGCAGTGTCCGTGGTTTAACAGGGGATACGCAGTATTTT. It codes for CSVRGLTGDTQYF.

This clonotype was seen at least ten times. The CDR3 is CASSGDLSRDEQYF. CDR3 coding DNA: TGTGCCAGCAGTGGGGACCTTTCACGCGACGAGCAGTACTTC. The chain employs TRBV6-1 and TRBJ2-7; possibly TRBD1 or TRBD2 for D (5 bases each). V lost 4 bases and J lost 5, with 15 bases in between. Germline values: CDR1 MNHNS, CDR2 SASEGT. This CDR3 comprises 14 residues.

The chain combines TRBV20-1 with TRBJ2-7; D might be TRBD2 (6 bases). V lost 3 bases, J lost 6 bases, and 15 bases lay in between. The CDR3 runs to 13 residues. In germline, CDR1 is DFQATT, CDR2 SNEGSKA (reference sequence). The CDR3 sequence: CSASVLVGGEQYF. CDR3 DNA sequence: TGCAGTGCTAGCGTTCTAGTGGGGGGCGAGCAGTACTTC.

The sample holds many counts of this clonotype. CDR3 amino acids: CASSLWRDTEAFF. The CDR3 DNA reads TGTGCCAGCAGTTTATGGAGGGACACTGAAGCTTTCTTT. The V call is TRBV27, the J call TRBJ1-1; D is unclear. The germline CDR1 and CDR2 sequences are MNHEY and SMNVEV (reference sequence). Trimming removed 1 base at V and 3 bases at J, with 6 bases between. The CDR3 is 13 residues long.

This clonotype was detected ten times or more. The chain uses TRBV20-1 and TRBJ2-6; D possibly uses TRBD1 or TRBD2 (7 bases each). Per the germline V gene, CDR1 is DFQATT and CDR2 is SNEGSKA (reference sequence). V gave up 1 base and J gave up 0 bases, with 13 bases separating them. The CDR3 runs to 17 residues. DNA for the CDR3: TGCAGTGCTAGAGCCCCCAGGGGGGGCTCTGGGGCCAACGTCCTGACTTTC. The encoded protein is CSARAPRGGSGANVLTF.